This T cell receptor beta chain emerged from a study of human T cells and chemical hapten exposure (dated by TCRdb to about 2021). Notes on the research overall: For sensitization, 2% DPC in acetone was applied to a roughly 2 cm by roughly 2 cm area of upper inner arm skin. Patients additionally received weekly therapeutic DPC doses to the scalp throughout the approximately 25-week study period. Patch testing on the upper back used Finn chambers containing 0.01% DPC, with scoring done after 6 days according to International Contact Dermatitis Research Group standards. Most of the patients in the cohort were female, and the cohort covered alopecia areata with under or over 50% scalp involvement, alopecia totalis and alopecia universalis. Libraries were combined into a pool for sequencing, and differences in TCR yield between samples came mainly from small differences in library volumes within the pool. The study tracked peripheral blood TCR repertoire changes in vivo during primary and secondary sensitization to the hapten diphenylcyclopropenone (DPC) in alopecia patients. Blood samples were taken from patients before sensitization (week 0) and then at 2, 6 and about 24 weeks after DPC sensitization. Blood for TCR sequencing was provided by twenty-nine alopecia patients at one to four time points (pre-sensitization, 2, 6 and 24 weeks). Summary of the overall study and its limitations: Expanded TCRs formed significantly more large CDR3 similarity clusters than pre-sensitization or healthy control sets, consistent with antigen-driven responses. Patch test score was positively correlated with the number of PT1 expanded TCRs, with significance at thresholds 8, 16 and 32 but not at 4. Alopecia, a presumed autoimmune disease, was present in all patients, so the immune response of the patients might differ from that of healthy individuals. After repeated subsampling, changes were observed in the strength of the expansion versus patch-test correlation and in the threshold at which the correlation became significant. No change with DPC sensitization was found in the number of TCRs above 1 in 1000 frequency, and no evidence of global repertoire structure alterations was found.

Library preparation employed RACE. Instrument used: NextSeq 500. During library preparation, unique molecular identifiers were attached to individual cDNA molecules so that TCRs could be counted in a quantitative, reproducible way. For every blood RNA sample, sequencing covered both the TCR alpha and TCR beta chains. Turning to the authors' computational methods: A median of about 87,000 TCRs per sample was observed, with a range of 23,224 to 690,600. The Decombinator software suite was used to annotate V, J and CDR3 in the TCR reads. Every sample was subsampled to the same number of TCRs (28,000) for the PS versus PT1 abundance plots. TCRs were defined as expanded if absent before sensitization and observed at least eight times at the 2-week time point. TCRdb ran its own pipeline on the public reads, namely fastp trimming at Q25 and MiXCR clone calling, and kept in-frame beta chains. Rows with a matching CDR3 protein are joined into one entry that keeps the most common DNA and genes. These V and J calls are TCRdb output, not the study's own analysis. The sample contains some 97,000 distinct CDR3 sequences, 25% to 35% of them found a single time. The ten largest clonotypes hold around a tenth of the sample.

The CDR3, cysteine through phenylalanine, is 15 amino acids long. The entry retains the CDR3 DNA only, 45 bases that are in frame from base 1. V drops 5 bases and J drops 6 bases, leaving 14 bases in between. The germline V gene sets CDR1 to SGHTA and CDR2 to FQGNSA. As concerns this clonotype: Its antigen is currently not known. No much larger clone exists at a distance of one base, and base qualities are not known.

This specimen's time point label, per the study, means: patch test 3, about 24 weeks after DPC sensitization. The meaning of the sample's treatment or condition label: therapeutic diphenylcyclopropenone sensitization with weekly scalp DPC. At every patch-test visit, the blood draw took place before the patch test was put on. Eligible patients were aged 18 to 70, diagnosed with alopecia, deemed suitable for DPC therapy, and excluded if pregnant. Total RNA was extracted from unfractionated whole blood collected in Tempus Blood RNA tubes. The sample was whole blood, taken in connection with sensitization to the hapten diphenylcyclopropenone (DPC). This receptor was taken from a man aged 35-49 years with alopecia areata. Some clones in this sample may be carry-over from other donors' samples. The rearranged chain carries TRBV7-2 and TRBJ1-6; the D gene is perhaps TRBD1, on 5 matching bases. The bases read TGTGCCAGCAGCCTTCTCGGACAAATTAATTCACCCCTCCACTTT. This yields the protein CASSLLGQINSPLHF.